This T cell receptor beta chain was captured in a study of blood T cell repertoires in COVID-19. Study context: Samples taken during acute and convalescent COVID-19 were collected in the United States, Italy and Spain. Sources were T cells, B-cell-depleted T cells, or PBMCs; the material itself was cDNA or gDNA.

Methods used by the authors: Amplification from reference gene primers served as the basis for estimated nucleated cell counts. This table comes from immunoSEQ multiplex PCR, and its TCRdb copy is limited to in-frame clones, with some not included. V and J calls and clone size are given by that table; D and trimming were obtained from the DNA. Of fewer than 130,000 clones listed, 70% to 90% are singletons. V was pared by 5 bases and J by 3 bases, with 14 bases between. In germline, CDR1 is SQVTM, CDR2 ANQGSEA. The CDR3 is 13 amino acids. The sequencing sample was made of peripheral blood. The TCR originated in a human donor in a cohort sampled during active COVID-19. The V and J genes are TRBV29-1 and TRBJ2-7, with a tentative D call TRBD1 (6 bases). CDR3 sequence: CSVRGDTGYEQYF. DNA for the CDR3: TGCAGCGTTCGAGGGGACACGGGCTACGAGCAGTACTTC.